The 20 T cell receptor beta chains below come from one sample, sequenced in a study of T cell changes during pregnancy in multiple sclerosis. TCRdb keeps only in-frame clones here, not all; method: immunoSEQ multiplex PCR. In the table there are about 59,000 clones, 80% to 95% of which are singletons. This material consisted of peripheral blood, taken in the third trimester of pregnancy. These receptors all come from a female donor in good health, enrolled as a control in a pregnancy study.

The V gene is TRBV5-1, the J gene TRBJ1-4, with no clear D. Germline V gives CDR1 SGHRS, CDR2 YFSETQ. The CDR3 runs 14 residues. The V gene lost 4 bases and the J gene lost 0 bases, with 7 bases spanning the gap. The CDR3 sequence is CASSLQPTNEKLFF. DNA of the CDR3: TGCGCCAGCAGCCTACAGCCAACTAATGAAAAACTGTTTTTT.

The chain is built from TRBV7-2 and TRBJ1-1, with 9 positions matching TRBD1. CDR1 is SGHTA, CDR2 FQGNSA, per germline. The ends lost 5 bases at V and 5 bases at J; junction bases unmatched: 6. The CDR3 runs 14 residues. The CDR3 sequence: CASSPTGGRTEAFF. Here the CDR3 DNA reads TGTGCCAGCAGCCCGACAGGGGGACGGACTGAAGCTTTCTTT.

The rearrangement uses TRBV7-2 and TRBJ2-1, with 7 bases that match TRBD2. J lost 5 bases, V lost 1 base, and 5 bases had no gene match. The CDR3 is 15 residues long. Per the germline V gene, CDR1 is SGHTA and CDR2 is FQGNSA. CDR3 in amino acids: CASSLVVGGDNEQFF. CDR3 nucleotide sequence: TGTGCCAGCAGCTTAGTTGTGGGAGGGGACAATGAGCAGTTCTTC.

The chain employs TRBV9 and TRBJ2-1; 10 bases are shared with TRBD1. Losses at the gene ends were 4 bases for V and 9 bases for J; bases not matched to a gene: 7. The CDR3 has 14 amino acids. Germline-derived CDR1 and CDR2 are SGDLS and YYNGEE. In nucleotides, the CDR3 is TGTGCCAGCAGCACCAGGACAGGGGGTGTTGAGCAGTTCTTC. It codes for CASSTRTGGVEQFF.

The V and J genes are TRBV5-4 and TRBJ1-3; D unresolved. The CDR3 covers 13 residues. CDR1 and CDR2 from the germline V gene are SGHNT and YYREEE (reference sequence). Trimming stripped 4 bases from V and 4 bases from J, with 9 bases between. The CDR3 loop reads CASSLDEGNTIYF. DNA for the CDR3: TGTGCCAGCAGCCTAGACGAGGGAAACACCATATATTTT. The entire variable domain, with the rest obtained from reference TRBV5-4 and TRBJ1-3, is as follows: ETGVTQSPTHLIKTRGQQVTLRCSSQSGHNTVSWYQQALGQGPQFIFQYYREEENGRGNFPPRFSGLQFPNYSSELNVNALELDDSALYLCASSLDEGNTIYFGEGSWLTVV.

The J gene is TRBJ2-1, the V gene TRBV20-1; D gene ambiguous. V was clipped by 3 bases and J by 9 bases, with 6 bases between them. CDR1 and CDR2 (germline): DFQATT, SNEGSKA (reference sequence). The CDR3 runs 10 residues. CDR3 loop: CSASLGEQFF. In DNA, the CDR3 is TGCAGTGCTAGTCTAGGTGAGCAGTTCTTC.

This chain uses TRBV5-4 with TRBJ1-2; TRBD1 matches 7 bases. Germline CDR1 is SGHNT and CDR2 is YYREEE (reference sequence). This CDR3 region has 14 residues. J gave up 2 bases and V 4 bases, and 5 bases lay outside the gene matches. The CDR3 bases are TGTGCCAGCAGCCCGGACAGGACCAACTATGGCTACACCTTC. Protein product: CASSPDRTNYGYTF.

The rearrangement links TRBV19 to TRBJ2-7, with D perhaps matching TRBD1 (6 bases). Between the trimmed V and J ends, which lost 5 bases and 3 bases, there was a span of 14 bases. Germline assignment: CDR1 LNHDA and CDR2 SQIVND (reference sequence). The CDR3 consists of 14 residues. The CDR3 DNA sequence: TGTGCCAGTAGTTTCGGGGAAGGGGGCTACGAGCAGTACTTC. Its translation is CASSFGEGGYEQYF.

The rearrangement joins TRBV27 to TRBJ2-1; 9 positions agree with TRBD2. Germline values: CDR1 MNHEY, CDR2 SMNVEV (reference sequence). Trimming took 2 bases from V and 8 from J; bases not matched to a gene: 10. The CDR3 runs 16 residues. CDR3 nucleotides: TGTGCCAGCAGTTTACCGTCGGGACTAGCCGGCCATGAGCAGTTCTTC. It yields the protein CASSLPSGLAGHEQFF.

The chain links TRBV29-1 to TRBJ2-5; 10 bases map to TRBD2. J lost 5 bases, V lost 7 bases, and 19 bases had no gene match. The CDR3 runs to 17 residues. The germline CDR1 and CDR2 sequences are SQVTM and ANQGSEA. CDR3 bases: TGCAGCGCCGCAGGGGGAAGAGGAGCGGGAGGGGTGGAGACCCAGTACTTC. As protein: CSAAGGRGAGGVETQYF. Full variable domain (missing parts from reference TRBV29-1 and TRBJ2-5): SAVISQKPSRDICQRGTSLTIQCQVDSQVTMMFWYRQQPGQSLTLIATANQGSEATYESGFVIDKFPISRPNLTFSTLTVSNMSPEDSSIYLCSAAGGRGAGGVETQYFGPGTRLLVL.

This rearrangement joins TRBV19 to TRBJ1-4; 9 nucleotides agree with TRBD1. This CDR3 contains 14 residues. V gave up 7 bases and J gave up 8 bases; unmatched junction bases: 8. Per germline, CDR1 LNHDA and CDR2 SQIVND (reference sequence). The CDR3 region is CASNAGTGNEKLFF. CDR3 bases: TGTGCCAGTAATGCCGGGACAGGGAACGAAAAACTGTTTTTT.

The chain combines TRBV4-1 with TRBJ2-7, with D possibly TRBD2 on 5 matching bases. Deletions cut 3 bases from V and 6 bases from J, with 15 bases between. This CDR3 is built from 14 residues. Germline assignment: CDR1 MGHRA and CDR2 YSYEKL. CDR3 sequence reads: CASSHRPYEGEQYF. In DNA, the CDR3 is TGCGCCAGCAGCCACAGACCCTACGAGGGCGAGCAGTACTTC.

This clone has a single count. The chain recombines TRBV5-1 with TRBJ1-6; tentative D call: TRBD1 (5 bases). Germline loops: CDR1 SGHRS, CDR2 YFSETQ. This CDR3 has 16 amino acids. Trimming left V 0 bases short and J 9 bases short, with 16 bases between. CDR3 nucleotide sequence: TGCGCCAGCAGCTTGGAGTTGGGAGGGGTCGCTTCACCCCTCCACTTT. Translated: CASSLELGGVASPLHF.

V and J are TRBV11-3 and TRBJ1-6, with 7 bases fitting TRBD1. Germline V lookup: CDR1 SGHNT, CDR2 YENEEA. This CDR3 spans 14 amino acids. Losses at the gene ends were 4 bases for V and 9 bases for J; bases not matched to a gene: 6. In DNA form, the CDR3 reads TGTGCCAGCAGCTCGCGGGACAGTACTTCACCCCTCCACTTT. It codes for CASSSRDSTSPLHF. Full variable domain (remainder filled in from reference TRBV11-3 and TRBJ1-6): EAGVVQSPRYKIIEKKQPVAFWCNPISGHNTLYWYLQNLGQGPELLIRYENEEAVDDSQLPKDRFSAERLKGVDSTLKIQPAELGDSAVYLCASSSRDSTSPLHFGNGTRLTVT.

The gene calls are TRBV2 and TRBJ2-1, with 11 bases fitting TRBD2. V lost 7 bases and J lost 9; bases outside the gene matches: 11. CDR1 is SNHLY, CDR2 FYNNEI, per germline. The CDR3 is made up of 15 amino acids. The CDR3 sequence: CASTLLAGGRAEQFF. DNA for the CDR3: TGTGCCAGCACCCTGCTAGCGGGAGGTCGGGCTGAGCAGTTCTTC.

The CDR3 DNA is TGTGCCAGCAGCCTAACAGGCCTTCGGCGGGAAGATACGCAGTATTTT. Residues: CASSLTGLRREDTQYF. The chain combines TRBV14 with TRBJ2-3; D is perhaps TRBD2 (6 bases). The length of the CDR3 is 16 residues. Trimming stripped 4 bases from V and 5 bases from J, with 19 bases between. Germline V gene sequence: CDR1 SGHDN, CDR2 FVKESK.

This clone has only one observation. The chain links TRBV27 to TRBJ1-6; D perhaps matches TRBD1 (5 bases). Between the trimmed V and J ends, which lost 11 bases and 7 bases, there was a span of 9 bases. Germline loops: CDR1 MNHEY, CDR2 SMNVEV (reference sequence). The CDR3 runs to 11 residues. CDR3 protein: CALGGNSPLHF. The CDR3 DNA reads TGTGCCCTGGGGGGGAATTCACCCCTCCACTTT.

The chain recombines TRBV5-1 with TRBJ2-7; 11 bases agree with TRBD2. The CDR3 is made up of 14 amino acids. After removal of 4 bases from V and 1 base from J, the junction contained 1 base not matched to a gene. Looked up from germline, CDR1 is SGHRS and CDR2 is YFSETQ. The chain's CDR3 is CASSLAGGSYEQYF. In nucleotides, the CDR3 is TGCGCCAGCAGCCTAGCGGGGGGATCCTACGAGCAGTACTTC.

This chain joins TRBV5-4 and TRBJ1-2, with D possibly TRBD1 on 5 matching bases. The CDR3 is 15 residues long. In germline, CDR1 is SGHNT, CDR2 YYREEE (reference sequence). Deletions cut 3 bases from V and 7 bases from J, with 19 bases between. CDR3: CASSWAGGIVRGYTF. The CDR3 region has the DNA TGTGCCAGCAGCTGGGCGGGGGGGATCGTTCGTGGCTACACCTTC.

This clone was seen once. The chain couples TRBV5-6 to TRBJ2-1, with D possibly being TRBD1 (6 bases). The ends were cut back, 6 bases at V and 7 bases at J, with 20 bases in the middle. Germline V gives CDR1 SGHDT, CDR2 YYEEEE. The CDR3 is 15 amino acids. This chain's CDR3 is CASTRNGRGDNEQFF. The CDR3 DNA reads TGTGCCAGCACCCGGAATGGCAGGGGAGATAATGAGCAGTTCTTC. The full variable domain, its missing parts supplied by reference TRBV5-6 and TRBJ2-1, is DAGVTQSPTHLIKTRGQQVTLRCSPKSGHDTVSWYQQALGQGPQFIFQYYEEEERQRGNFPDRFSGHQFPNYSSELNVNALLLGDSALYLCASTRNGRGDNEQFFGPGTRLTVL.